This T cell receptor (beta chain) is from a study of T cell responses to AZD1222 COVID-19 vaccine. CDR3 length: 16 residues. J gave up 0 bases and V 5 bases, and 7 bases lay outside the gene matches. Germline loops: CDR1 SEHNR, CDR2 FQNEAQ (reference sequence). Broader study findings: Within unmutated variant regions lay the reported targets of nearly half of spike-specific TCRs. Spike-specific TCR breadth rose after two AZD1222 doses, and depth rose as well. Sampled repertoires all dated from after the peak T cell response. There were vaccine-associated CD4 TCRs across spike, dominant at 160-218 and 743-854.

The repertoire was sequenced with immunoSEQ multiplex PCR; TCRdb's copy has only in-frame clones and lacks some. The repertoire consists of tens of thousands of clones, with approximately 85% occurring once and the leading ten covering under 30%. A word on this clone: Its target is unknown.

The V call is TRBV7-9, the J call TRBJ1-3; TRBD1 agrees at 7 bases. The sample in question was peripheral blood, obtained 28 days after the second dose of the MenACWY control vaccine. The TCR originated in an adult who received the MenACWY meningococcal vaccine as a control. The CDR3 loop is CASSGDRVGSGNTIYF. In DNA form, the CDR3 reads TGTGCCAGCAGCGGTGACAGGGTCGGCTCTGGAAACACCATATATTTT.